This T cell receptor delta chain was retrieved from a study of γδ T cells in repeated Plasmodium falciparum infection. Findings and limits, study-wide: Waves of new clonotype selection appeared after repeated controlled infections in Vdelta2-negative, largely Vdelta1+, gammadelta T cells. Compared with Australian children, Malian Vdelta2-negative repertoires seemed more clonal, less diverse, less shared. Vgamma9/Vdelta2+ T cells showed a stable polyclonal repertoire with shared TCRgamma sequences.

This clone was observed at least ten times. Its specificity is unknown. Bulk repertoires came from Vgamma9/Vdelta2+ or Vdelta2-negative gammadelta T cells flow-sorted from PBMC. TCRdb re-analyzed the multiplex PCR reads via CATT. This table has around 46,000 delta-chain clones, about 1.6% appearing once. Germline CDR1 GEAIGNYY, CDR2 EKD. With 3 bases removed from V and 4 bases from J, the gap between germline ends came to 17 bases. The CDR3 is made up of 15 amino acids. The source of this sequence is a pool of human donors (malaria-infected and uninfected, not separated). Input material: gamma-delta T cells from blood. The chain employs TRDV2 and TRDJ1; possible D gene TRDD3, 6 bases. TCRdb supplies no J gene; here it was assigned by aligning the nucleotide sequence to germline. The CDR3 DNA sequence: TGTGCCTGTGACCCCGTACTGGGTTTGGACGATAAACTCATCTTT. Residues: CACDPVLGLDDKLIF.